The source of this T cell receptor beta chain is a study of shared clonotypes between healthy human individuals. V was shortened by 5 bases and J by 5 bases, with 9 bases between the two germline ends. Germline assignment: CDR1 MNHEY and CDR2 SMNVEV (reference sequence). The CDR3 runs 13 residues. Naivety among CD8 cells was defined by CD45RO negativity and positive CCR7 selection, thereby excluding terminally differentiated effector memory CD45RA+ cells. Regarding the study as a whole: Expectations were that clonotype sharing among donors would be affected by sequencing depth.

Comment on this clone: Its specificity is unknown. Other DNA sequences in the same sample also yield this CDR3.

Sorted-subset replicate PCRs used about 190 ng of genomic DNA. This amount corresponded to approximately 30,000 T cell genomes. Clones were sequenced by immunoSEQ multiplex PCR, and TCRdb holds only the in-frame ones, with some missing. The data contain about 2.2 million clones, just under 95% of them singletons. The receptor comes from a man younger than 35 in good health. Some clones in this sample may be carry-over from other donors' samples. J is TRBJ2-2 and V is TRBV27; weak D call: TRBD1 (6 bases). The sequenced material came from naive CD8+ T cells from PBMCs. CDR3 sequence reads: CASSPRGTGELFF. In DNA form, the CDR3 reads TGTGCCAGCAGTCCCAGGGGAACCGGGGAGCTGTTTTTT.